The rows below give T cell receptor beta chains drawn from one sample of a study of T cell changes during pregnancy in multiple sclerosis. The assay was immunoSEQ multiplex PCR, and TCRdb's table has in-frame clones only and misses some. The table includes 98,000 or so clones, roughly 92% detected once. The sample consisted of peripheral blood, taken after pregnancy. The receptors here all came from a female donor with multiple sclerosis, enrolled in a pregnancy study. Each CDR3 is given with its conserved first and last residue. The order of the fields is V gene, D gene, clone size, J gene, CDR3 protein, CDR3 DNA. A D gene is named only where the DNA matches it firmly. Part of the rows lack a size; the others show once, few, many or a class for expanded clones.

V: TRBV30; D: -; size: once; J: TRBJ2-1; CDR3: CAWTRGRSYNEQFF; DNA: TGTGCCTGGACGCGGGGTCGCTCCTACAATGAGCAGTTCTTC
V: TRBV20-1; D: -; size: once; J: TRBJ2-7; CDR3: CSAQYLYEQYF; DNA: TGCAGTGCTCAGTACCTCTACGAGCAGTACTTC
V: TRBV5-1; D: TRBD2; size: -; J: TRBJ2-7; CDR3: CASSLAGGPGEQYF; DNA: TGCGCCAGCAGCTTGGCGGGAGGGCCTGGTGAGCAGTACTTC
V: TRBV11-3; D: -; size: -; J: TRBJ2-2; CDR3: CASSSSRNTGELFF; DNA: TGTGCCAGCAGCTCCTCTAGAAACACCGGGGAGCTGTTTTTT
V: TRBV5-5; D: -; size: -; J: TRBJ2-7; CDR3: CASSLAGSSYEQYF; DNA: TGTGCCAGCAGCTTGGCGGGGAGCTCCTACGAGCAGTACTTC
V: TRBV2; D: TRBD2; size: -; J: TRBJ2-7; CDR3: CASSDAGGWEQYF; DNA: TGTGCCAGCAGTGATGCGGGGGGCTGGGAGCAGTACTTC
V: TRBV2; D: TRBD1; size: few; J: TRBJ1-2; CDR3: CATFRQGGNGYTF; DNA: TGTGCCACCTTTAGACAGGGTGGGAACGGCTACACCTTC
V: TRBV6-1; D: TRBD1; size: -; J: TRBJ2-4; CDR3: CASLWTGKNIQYF; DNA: TGTGCCAGCCTGTGGACAGGGAAAAACATTCAGTACTTC
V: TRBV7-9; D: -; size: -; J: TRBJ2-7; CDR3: CASSLDQGEQYF; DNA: TGTGCCAGCAGCTTAGACCAGGGCGAGCAGTACTTC
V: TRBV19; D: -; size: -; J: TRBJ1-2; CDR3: CASTQGPRDTTNYGYTF; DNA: TGTGCCAGTACGCAGGGGCCTAGGGACACGACTAACTATGGCTACACCTTC
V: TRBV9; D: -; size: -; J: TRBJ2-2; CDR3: CATQQGNTGELFF; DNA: TGTGCCACACAACAGGGAAACACCGGGGAGCTGTTTTTT
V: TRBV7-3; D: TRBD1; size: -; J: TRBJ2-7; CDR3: CASSSQPGLSGQGFHEQYF; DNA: TGTGCCAGCAGCTCCCAGCCTGGTCTTTCGGGACAGGGGTTCCACGAGCAGTACTTC
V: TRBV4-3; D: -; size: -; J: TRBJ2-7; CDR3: CASSQDIYETPSYEQYF; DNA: TGCGCCAGCAGCCAAGATATATACGAGACTCCCTCCTACGAGCAGTACTTC
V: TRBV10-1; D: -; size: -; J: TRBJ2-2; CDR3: CASSEPGEARRPNTGELFF; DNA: TGCGCCAGCAGTGAGCCCGGAGAGGCTCGGCGGCCTAACACCGGGGAGCTGTTTTTT
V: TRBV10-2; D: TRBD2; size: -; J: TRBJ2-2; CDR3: CATLGQREAGELFF; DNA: TGCGCCACCTTAGGTCAGCGGGAGGCCGGGGAGCTGTTTTTT
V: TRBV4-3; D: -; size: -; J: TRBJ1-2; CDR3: CASSQDPTSNYGYTF; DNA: TGCGCCAGCAGCCAAGACCCGACATCTAACTATGGCTACACCTTC
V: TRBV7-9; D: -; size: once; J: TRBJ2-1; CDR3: CASSLATVNEQFF; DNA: TGTGCCAGCAGCTTAGCTACGGTCAATGAGCAGTTCTTC
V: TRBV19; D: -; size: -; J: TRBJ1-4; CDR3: CASSGGPTGYNEKLFF; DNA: TGTGCCAGTAGTGGCGGGCCGACGGGGTATAATGAAAAACTGTTTTTT
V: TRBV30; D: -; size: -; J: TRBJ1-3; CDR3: CAWSADWSSGNTIYF; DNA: TGTGCCTGGAGCGCGGACTGGAGCTCTGGAAACACCATATATTTT
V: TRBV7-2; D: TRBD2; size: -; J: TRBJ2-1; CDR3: CASSLDASGSFNEQFF; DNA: TGTGCCAGCAGCTTAGATGCCAGCGGGAGTTTCAATGAGCAGTTCTTC
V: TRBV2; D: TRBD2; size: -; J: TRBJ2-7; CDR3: CASSEPRGGSSYEQYF; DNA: TGTGCCAGCAGTGAACCGCGCGGGGGGAGCTCCTACGAGCAGTACTTC
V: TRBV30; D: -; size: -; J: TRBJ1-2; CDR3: CAWSVPPGGYGYTF; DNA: TGTGCCTGGAGTGTCCCTCCCGGGGGCTATGGCTACACCTTC
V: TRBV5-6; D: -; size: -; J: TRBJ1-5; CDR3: CASTFGVGHQPQHF; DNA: TGTGCCAGCACCTTCGGAGTGGGTCACCAGCCCCAGCATTTT
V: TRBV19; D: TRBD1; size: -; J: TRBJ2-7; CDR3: CASSPGQGPYEQYF; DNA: TGTGCCAGTAGCCCAGGACAGGGCCCCTACGAGCAGTACTTC
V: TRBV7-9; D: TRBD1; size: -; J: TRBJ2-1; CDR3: CASSQLSPGGMGNEQFF; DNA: TGTGCCAGCAGTCAACTATCTCCAGGGGGTATGGGGAATGAGCAGTTCTTC
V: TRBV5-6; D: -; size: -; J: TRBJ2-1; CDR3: CASSLATLSYNEQFF; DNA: TGTGCCAGCAGCTTGGCGACATTATCCTACAATGAGCAGTTCTTC
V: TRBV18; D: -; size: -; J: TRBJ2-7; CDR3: CASSPRDIYYEQYF; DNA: TGTGCCAGCTCACCCCGGGACATCTACTACGAGCAGTACTTC
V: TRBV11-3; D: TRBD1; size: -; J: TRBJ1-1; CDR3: CASSPGRGQDTEAFF; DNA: TGTGCCAGCAGCCCCGGCAGGGGGCAAGACACTGAAGCTTTCTTT
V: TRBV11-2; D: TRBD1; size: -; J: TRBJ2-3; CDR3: CASRGTGISSHF; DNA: TGTGCCAGCAGGGGGACAGGGATCTCTTCGCATTTT
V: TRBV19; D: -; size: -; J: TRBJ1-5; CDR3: CASAWGSSNQPQHF; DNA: TGTGCCAGTGCCTGGGGCAGTAGCAATCAGCCCCAGCATTTT
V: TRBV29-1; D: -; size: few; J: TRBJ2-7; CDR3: CSVGQGIRSYEQYF; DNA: TGCAGCGTTGGCCAGGGGATAAGGTCCTACGAGCAGTACTTC
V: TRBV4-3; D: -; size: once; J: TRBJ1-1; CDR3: CASSQGRVNTEAFF; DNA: TGCGCCAGCAGCCAAGGTCGGGTTAACACTGAAGCTTTCTTT
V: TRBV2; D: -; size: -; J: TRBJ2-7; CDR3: CASAAGLSSYEQYF; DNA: TGTGCCAGCGCCGCAGGGCTTAGCTCCTACGAGCAGTACTTC
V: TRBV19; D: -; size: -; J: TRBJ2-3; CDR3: CASSIRGTDTQYF; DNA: TGTGCCAGTAGTATCCGGGGCACAGATACGCAGTATTTT
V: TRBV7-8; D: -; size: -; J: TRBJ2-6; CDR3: CASRTGRSGANVLTF; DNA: TGTGCCAGCAGGACAGGAAGATCTGGGGCCAACGTCCTGACTTTC
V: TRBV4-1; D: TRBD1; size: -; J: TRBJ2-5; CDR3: CASSPTTGTGKTQYF; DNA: TGCGCCAGCAGCCCTACTACCGGGACAGGGAAGACCCAGTACTTC
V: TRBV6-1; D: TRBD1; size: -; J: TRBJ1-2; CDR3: CASSPLGGGRGYTF; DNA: TGTGCCAGCAGCCCTCTCGGAGGGGGCCGAGGCTACACCTTC
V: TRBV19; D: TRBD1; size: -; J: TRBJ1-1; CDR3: CASSPQGGPTEAFF; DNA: TGTGCCAGTAGTCCACAGGGGGGCCCCACTGAAGCTTTCTTT
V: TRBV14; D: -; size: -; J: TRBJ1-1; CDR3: CASSQDRVNTEAFF; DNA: TGTGCCAGCAGCCAAGACCGGGTGAACACTGAAGCTTTCTTT
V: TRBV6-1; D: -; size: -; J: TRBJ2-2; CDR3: CASSRKQGNTGELFF; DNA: TGTGCCAGCAGCCGGAAACAGGGGAACACCGGGGAGCTGTTTTTT
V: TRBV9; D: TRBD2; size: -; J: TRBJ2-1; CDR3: CASSPGGHEQFF; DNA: TGTGCCAGCAGCCCGGGGGGGCATGAGCAGTTCTTC